The clone carrying this T cell receptor beta chain occurred many times. The antigen is not known. This sample is part of a study of T cells after yellow fever vaccination. The length of the CDR3 is 13 residues. Germline V gene lookup returns CDR1 MNHNS and CDR2 SASEGT. The V and J ends lost 6 bases and 8 bases, in that order; junction bases with no gene match: 9. Points from the study as a whole: Booster samples showed a return of most primary-vaccination clones (under 98% CD4, approximately 88% CD8).

MiXCR was run by TCRdb on the 5' RACE reads, yielding one entry per CDR3 protein. The sample records around 330,000 distinct CDR3 sequences, roughly 4% being singletons. The TCR sequence derives from a man between 18 and 29 years old who received the YFV17D yellow fever vaccine. The sample consisted of PBMCs, taken on the day of the yellow fever booster vaccination. The gene calls are TRBV6-1 and TRBJ2-5, with 7 bases fitting TRBD2. The CDR3 sequence: CASSGGQRGTQYF. As DNA, the CDR3 is TGTGCCAGCAGCGGCGGTCAGCGGGGAACCCAGTACTTC.